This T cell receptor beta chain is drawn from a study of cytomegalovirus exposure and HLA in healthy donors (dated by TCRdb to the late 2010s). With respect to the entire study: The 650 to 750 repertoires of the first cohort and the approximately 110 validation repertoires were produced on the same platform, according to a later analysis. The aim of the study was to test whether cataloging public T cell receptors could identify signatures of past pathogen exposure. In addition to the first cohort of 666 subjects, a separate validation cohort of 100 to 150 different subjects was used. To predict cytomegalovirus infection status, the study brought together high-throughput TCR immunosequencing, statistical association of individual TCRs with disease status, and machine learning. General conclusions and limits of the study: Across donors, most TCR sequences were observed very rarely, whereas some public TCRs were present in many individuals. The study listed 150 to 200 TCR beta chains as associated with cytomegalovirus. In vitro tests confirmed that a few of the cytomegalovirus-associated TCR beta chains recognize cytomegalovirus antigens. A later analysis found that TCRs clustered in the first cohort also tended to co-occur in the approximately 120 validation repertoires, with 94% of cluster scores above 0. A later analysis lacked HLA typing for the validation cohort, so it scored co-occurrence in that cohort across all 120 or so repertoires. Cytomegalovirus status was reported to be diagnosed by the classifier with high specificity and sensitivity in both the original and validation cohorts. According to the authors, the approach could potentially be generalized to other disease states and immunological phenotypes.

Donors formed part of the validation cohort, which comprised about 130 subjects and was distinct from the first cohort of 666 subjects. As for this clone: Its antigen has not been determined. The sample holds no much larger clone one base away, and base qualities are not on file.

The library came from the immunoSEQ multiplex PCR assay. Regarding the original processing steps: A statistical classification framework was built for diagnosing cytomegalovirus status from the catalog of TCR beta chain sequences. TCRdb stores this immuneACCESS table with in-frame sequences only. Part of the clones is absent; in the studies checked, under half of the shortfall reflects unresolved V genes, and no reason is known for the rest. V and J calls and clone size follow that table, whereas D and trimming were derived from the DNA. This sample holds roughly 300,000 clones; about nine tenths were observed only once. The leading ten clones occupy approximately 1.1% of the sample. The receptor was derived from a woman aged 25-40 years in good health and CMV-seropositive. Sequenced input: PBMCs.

The CDR3 reads as follows: CATKGTVEQYF. Read as DNA, the sequence is TGCGCCACCAAAGGGACAGTCGAGCAGTACTTC. The rearrangement joined TRBV10-2 to TRBJ2-7, with 7 middle bases fitting TRBD1. The CDR3 holds 11 amino acids from the cysteine to the phenylalanine. This entry keeps only the CDR3 DNA: 33 bases, framed from base 1. Taken from the germline V gene, the CDR1 and CDR2 loops are WSHSY and SAAADI. V trim: 10 bases; J trim: 6 bases; unmatched bases: 6.